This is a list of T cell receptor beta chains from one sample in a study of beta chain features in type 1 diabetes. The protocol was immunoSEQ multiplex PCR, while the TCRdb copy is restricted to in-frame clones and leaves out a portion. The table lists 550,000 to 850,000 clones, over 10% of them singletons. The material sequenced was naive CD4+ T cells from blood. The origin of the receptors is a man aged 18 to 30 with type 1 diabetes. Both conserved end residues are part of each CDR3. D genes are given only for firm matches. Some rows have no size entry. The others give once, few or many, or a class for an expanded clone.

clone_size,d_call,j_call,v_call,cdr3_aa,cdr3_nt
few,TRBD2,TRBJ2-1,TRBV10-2,CASSDLAGGSYNEQFF,TGCGCCAGCAGTGATTTAGCGGGGGGCTCCTACAATGAGCAGTTCTTC
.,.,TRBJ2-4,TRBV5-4,CASPPRGKNIQYF,TGTGCCAGCCCCCCGCGGGGCAAAAACATTCAGTACTTC
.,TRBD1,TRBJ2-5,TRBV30,CAWRERGRETQYF,TGTGCCTGGAGAGAGAGGGGGCGGGAGACCCAGTACTTC
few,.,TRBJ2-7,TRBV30,CAWSARGPQYF,TGTGCCTGGAGTGCTCGGGGTCCGCAGTACTTC
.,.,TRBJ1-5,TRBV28,CASFTAQTKQPQHF,TGTGCCAGCTTTACCGCTCAAACCAAGCAGCCCCAGCATTTT
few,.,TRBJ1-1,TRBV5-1,CASSLDSRRDTEAFF,TGCGCCAGCAGCTTGGATAGCCGGAGGGACACTGAAGCTTTCTTT
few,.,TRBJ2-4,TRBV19,CASSVTASRIQYF,TGTGCCAGTAGTGTTACCGCCTCACGGATTCAGTACTTC
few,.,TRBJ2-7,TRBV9,CASSASGYEQYF,TGTGCCAGCAGCGCCTCCGGATACGAGCAGTACTTC
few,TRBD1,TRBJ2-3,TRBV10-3,CAISESLQGGYTDTQYF,TGTGCCATCAGTGAGTCTCTACAGGGGGGCTACACAGATACGCAGTATTTT
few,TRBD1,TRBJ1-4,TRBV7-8,CASSIRTGAATNEKLFF,TGTGCCAGCAGCATCCGGACAGGGGCTGCAACTAATGAAAAACTGTTTTTT
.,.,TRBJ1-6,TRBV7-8,CASSLNNSPLHF,TGTGCCAGCAGCTTAAATAATTCACCCCTCCACTTT
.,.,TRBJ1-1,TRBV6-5,CASRPTGINTEAFF,TGTGCCAGCAGACCAACAGGGATAAACACTGAAGCTTTCTTT
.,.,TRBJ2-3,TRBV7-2,CASSPQPGMTDTQYF,TGTGCCAGCAGCCCCCAACCGGGAATGACAGATACGCAGTATTTT
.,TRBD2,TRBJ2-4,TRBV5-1,CASRYGLAGEAKNIQYF,TGCGCCAGCAGATATGGACTAGCGGGGGAAGCCAAAAACATTCAGTACTTC
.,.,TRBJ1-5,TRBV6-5,CASRPTGGDQPQHF,TGTGCCAGCAGACCTACAGGAGGCGATCAGCCCCAGCATTTT
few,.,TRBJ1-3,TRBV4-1,CASSQASAAGGNTIYF,TGCGCCAGCAGCCAAGCATCTGCGGCGGGAGGAAACACCATATATTTT
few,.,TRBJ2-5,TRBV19,CASSIAETQYF,TGTGCCAGTAGTATAGCGGAGACCCAGTACTTC
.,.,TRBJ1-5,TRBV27,CASSFQGSNQPQHF,TGTGCCAGCAGTTTTCAAGGAAGCAATCAGCCCCAGCATTTT
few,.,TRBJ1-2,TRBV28,CASSYQGDGYTF,TGTGCCAGCAGTTACCAGGGCGATGGCTACACCTTC
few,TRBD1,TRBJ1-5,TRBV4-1,CASSLGDRDNQPQHF,TGCGCCAGCAGCCTAGGGGACAGGGACAATCAGCCCCAGCATTTT
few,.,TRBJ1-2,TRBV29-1,CSVVPRLRANYGYTF,TGCAGCGTTGTCCCAAGGCTCCGCGCTAACTATGGCTACACCTTC
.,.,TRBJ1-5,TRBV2,CASRALQYQPQHF,TGTGCCAGCAGAGCATTGCAGTATCAGCCCCAGCATTTT
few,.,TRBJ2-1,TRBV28,CAYFAWGARRAYNEQFF,TGTGCTTACTTTGCCTGGGGGGCCCGGAGGGCATACAATGAGCAGTTCTTC
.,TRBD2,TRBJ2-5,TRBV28,CASSSLGLAGSQETQYF,TGTGCCAGCAGTTCCTTAGGACTAGCGGGGTCCCAAGAGACCCAGTACTTC
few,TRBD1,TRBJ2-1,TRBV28,CASSLFGQGSEQFF,TGTGCCAGCAGTTTATTCGGACAGGGGAGTGAGCAGTTCTTC
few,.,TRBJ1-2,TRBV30,CAWSTPYPRDF,TGTGCCTGGAGTACACCTTACCCTCGGGACTTC
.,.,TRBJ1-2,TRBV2,CASSDQSEGHGYTF,TGTGCCAGCAGTGACCAATCGGAGGGGCATGGCTACACCTTC
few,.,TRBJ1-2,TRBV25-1,CASSGYSGGYTF,TGTGCCAGCAGTGGCTATTCAGGTGGCTACACCTTC
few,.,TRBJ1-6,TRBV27,CASSLGTYSPLHF,TGTGCCAGCAGTCTGGGGACATATTCACCCCTCCACTTT
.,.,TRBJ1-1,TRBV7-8,CASSSSPGNTEAFF,TGTGCCAGCAGCTCTTCTCCCGGGAACACTGAAGCTTTCTTT
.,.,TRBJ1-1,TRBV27,CASSLRSGRNTEAFF,TGTGCCAGCAGTTTACGTTCAGGGAGGAACACTGAAGCTTTCTTT
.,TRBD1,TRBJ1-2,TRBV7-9,CASISGTGNYGYTF,TGTGCCAGCATCTCCGGGACAGGGAACTATGGCTACACCTTC
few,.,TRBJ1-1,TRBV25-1,CASRSRTEAFF,TGTGCCAGCCGAAGTAGGACTGAAGCTTTCTTT
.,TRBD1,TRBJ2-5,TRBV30,CAWSVPGQGGETQYF,TGTGCCTGGAGTGTCCCGGGACAGGGGGGAGAGACCCAGTACTTC
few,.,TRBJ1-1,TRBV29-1,CSVSRSGHTEAFF,TGCAGCGTTTCCCGGAGTGGGCACACTGAAGCTTTCTTT
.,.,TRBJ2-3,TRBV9,CASSVGYEADTQYF,TGTGCCAGCAGCGTGGGATACGAGGCAGATACGCAGTATTTT
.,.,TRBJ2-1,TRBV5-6,CASSLALGPRWFF,TGTGCCAGCAGCTTGGCCTTAGGCCCCAGGTGGTTCTTC
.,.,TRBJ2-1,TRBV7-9,CASWGSSYNEQFF,TGTGCCAGCTGGGGAAGCTCCTACAATGAGCAGTTCTTC
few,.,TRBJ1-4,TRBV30,CAWSKEYGLGEKLFF,TGTGCCTGGAGTAAAGAGTACGGTCTGGGGGAAAAACTGTTTTTT
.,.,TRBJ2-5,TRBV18,CASSPDIGETQYF,TGTGCCAGCTCACCAGATATCGGAGAGACCCAGTACTTC
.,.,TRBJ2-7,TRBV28,CASSFQGTYEQYF,TGTGCCAGCAGTTTTCAGGGAACCTACGAGCAGTACTTC
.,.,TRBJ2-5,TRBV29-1,CSVERGTQETQYF,TGCAGCGTTGAACGCGGGACCCAAGAGACCCAGTACTTC
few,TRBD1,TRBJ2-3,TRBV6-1,CAGTGTGATDTQYF,TGTGCCGGCACGGGGACAGGGGCTACAGATACGCAGTATTTT
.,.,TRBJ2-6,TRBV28,CASSAQRRANVLTF,TGTGCCAGCAGTGCCCAACGTCGGGCCAACGTCCTGACTTTC
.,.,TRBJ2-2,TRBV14,CASSQDWTTGELFF,TGTGCCAGCAGCCAAGATTGGACCACCGGGGAGCTGTTTTTT
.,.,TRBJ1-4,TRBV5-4,CASSSEGRGEKLFF,TGTGCCAGCAGCTCGGAGGGCCGGGGTGAAAAACTGTTTTTT
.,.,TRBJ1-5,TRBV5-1,CASSLVPQHF,TGCGCCAGCAGCTTGGTGCCCCAGCATTTT
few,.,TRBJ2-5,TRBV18,CASSPPWGQETQYF,TGTGCCAGCTCACCTCCTTGGGGACAAGAGACCCAGTACTTC
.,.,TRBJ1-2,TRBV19,CASSPRVANYGYTF,TGTGCCAGTAGCCCAAGGGTGGCTAACTATGGCTACACCTTC
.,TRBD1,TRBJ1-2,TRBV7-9,CASSKGQGSYGYTF,TGTGCCAGCAGCAAGGGACAGGGGAGCTATGGCTACACCTTC
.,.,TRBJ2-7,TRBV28,CASSSQTAYEQYF,TGTGCCAGCAGTTCCCAGACAGCCTACGAGCAGTACTTC
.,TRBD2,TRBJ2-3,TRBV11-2,CASTLWGTSSPDTQYF,TGTGCCAGCACCCTATGGGGGACTAGCTCTCCAGATACGCAGTATTTT
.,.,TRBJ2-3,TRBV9,CASSVALGNSGPDTQYF,TGTGCCAGCAGCGTAGCATTAGGTAATAGCGGTCCAGATACGCAGTATTTT
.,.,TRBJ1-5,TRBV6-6,CASSPAREGSQPQHF,TGTGCCAGCAGTCCAGCCAGGGAGGGGAGTCAGCCCCAGCATTTT
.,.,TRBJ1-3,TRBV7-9,CASSPPGQSSGNTIYF,TGTGCCAGCAGCCCGCCGGGACAAAGCTCTGGAAACACCATATATTTT
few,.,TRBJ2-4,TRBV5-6,CASSSGQLQFGIQYF,TGTGCCAGCAGCTCAGGACAGCTCCAGTTCGGCATTCAGTACTTC
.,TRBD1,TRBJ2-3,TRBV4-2,CASSQDGTGPTDTQYF,TGTGCCAGCAGCCAAGATGGGACAGGGCCCACAGATACGCAGTATTTT
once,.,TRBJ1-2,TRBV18,CASSPTGRYTF,TGTGCCAGCTCACCCACAGGGCGCTACACCTTC
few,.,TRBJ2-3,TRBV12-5,CASGQGTDTQYF,TGTGCTAGTGGACAGGGCACAGATACGCAGTATTTT